Given below is one TCR beta chain in context. The target of this receptor is not known. No quality values exist for individual bases; no much larger clone is one base distant. Library method: the immunoSEQ multiplex PCR assay. As stored in TCRdb, this immuneACCESS dataset retains in-frame rearrangements with V and J assigned. A fraction of the clones does not appear; measured against another copy, unresolved V genes explain less than half of the discrepancy, and the remainder lacks a known reason. For this sample there are over 45,000 clones; 90% appear just once. The ten largest clones capture roughly 2% of the sample. From its cysteine to its phenylalanine, the CDR3 spans 16 amino acids. Left in the record is the CDR3 DNA by itself, 48 bases read in frame from the first base. CDR1 and CDR2 are read off the germline V gene as SGHRS and YFSETQ. Deletion took 3 bases off V and 0 bases off J, with a span of 12 bases between the germline ends.

This sample is drawn from a study of T cell changes during pregnancy in multiple sclerosis (dated by TCRdb to between 2018 and 2020). In terms of the full investigation: The study looked at changes in the T cell repertoire across pregnancy in women with multiple sclerosis.

The chain uses TRBV5-1 and TRBJ2-2, and perhaps TRBD1 as D gene, on 7 matching bases. The TCR was taken from a female donor in good health, enrolled as a control in a pregnancy study. This specimen was peripheral blood, taken in the first trimester of pregnancy. The CDR3 region reads CASSYAGTANTGELFF. The DNA reads as follows: TGCGCCAGCAGCTATGCGGGGACAGCGAACACCGGGGAGCTGTTTTTT.